These 30 T cell receptor beta chains were sequenced from one sample in a study of T cell responses to AZD1222 COVID-19 vaccine. Sequencing was performed with immunoSEQ multiplex PCR; in TCRdb, only in-frame clones are kept and a portion is missing. The sample contains under 150,000 clones, just over 85% of which appear only once. The sequencing used peripheral blood, collected on day 0 of MenACWY control vaccination. All receptors derive from an adult in good health.

V and J are TRBV11-2 and TRBJ1-1, with 8 bases aligning to TRBD1. Per germline, CDR1 SGHAT and CDR2 FQNNGV. Trimming removed 5 bases from V and 1 base from J; junction bases left unmatched: 9. This CDR3 is 16 amino acids long. The CDR3 nucleotides are TGTGCCAGCAGCCAATTCAGGGGGCACCCGAACACTGAAGCTTTCTTT. Protein: CASSQFRGHPNTEAFF.

The chain uses TRBV7-9 and TRBJ2-5, with D uncertain. The CDR3 has 10 amino acids. In germline, CDR1 is SEHNR, CDR2 FQNEAQ (reference sequence). The CDR3 is CATVEETQYF. In DNA form, the CDR3 reads TGTGCTACAGTCGAGGAGACCCAGTACTTC.

The rearrangement links TRBV5-4 to TRBJ2-7; D gene unclear. The V gene lost 2 bases and the J gene lost 1 base, with 7 bases spanning the gap. This CDR3 is built from 13 residues. CDR1 and CDR2 from the germline V gene are SGHNT and YYREEE (reference sequence). CDR3 residues: CASSFSRSYEQYF. In nucleotides, the CDR3 is TGTGCCAGCAGCTTTAGTAGGTCCTACGAGCAGTACTTC.

The chain combines TRBV4-1 with TRBJ1-4, with TRBD1 as a possible D gene (6 bases). Germline CDR1 reads MGHRA; CDR2 reads YSYEKL. V was shortened by 6 bases and J by 10 bases, with 21 bases between the two germline ends. The CDR3 length is 15 residues. The CDR3 loop reads CASRENRDKSVKLFF. The CDR3, as DNA: TGCGCCAGCAGAGAGAACCGGGACAAAAGCGTAAAACTGTTTTTT.

This clone was found a few times. DNA for the CDR3: TGCGCCAGCAGGTGGGAGTTTGACACCGGGGAGCTGTTTTTT. Its translation is CASRWEFDTGELFF. The gene calls are TRBV4-1 and TRBJ2-2; TRBD2 might be the D (5 bases). This CDR3 is built from 14 residues. The germline V gene encodes CDR1 MGHRA and CDR2 YSYEKL. V lost 6 bases, J lost 3 bases, and 11 bases lay in between.

The chain employs TRBV3-1 (or the pseudogene TRBV3-2) and TRBJ2-1; no definite D call. This CDR3 is built from 13 residues. CDR1 is LGHDT and CDR2 is YNNKEL in the germline V gene (reference sequence). The V end was cut by 4 bases, the J end by 0 bases, with 4 bases between. CDR3 protein: CASSRGSYNEQFF. The CDR3 DNA is TGTGCCAGCAGCCGAGGCTCCTACAATGAGCAGTTCTTC.

On this clone itself: The junction and the germline gene differ at one end; a read error may be behind it. The V and J genes are TRBV5-1 and TRBJ1-2; 9 bases are a match to TRBD1. Germline V gene lookup returns CDR1 SGHRS and CDR2 YFSETQ. The CDR3 contains 15 residues. CDR3 loop: CVSSQRGTGSYGYTF. The DNA of the CDR3 is TGCGTCAGCAGCCAACGGGGGACAGGGAGCTATGGCTACACCTTC. Supplemented by reference TRBV5-1 and TRBJ1-2, the full variable domain reads KAGVTQTPRYLIKTRGQQVTLSCSPISGHRSVSWYQQTPGQGLQFLFEYFSETQRNKGNFPGRFSGRQFSNSRSEMNVSTLELGDSALYLCVSSQRGTGSYGYTFGSGTRLTVV.

The CDR3 protein is CASTPSGYEQYF. CDR3 DNA: TGTGCCAGCACCCCGTCGGGGTACGAGCAGTACTTC. The chain links TRBV28 to TRBJ2-7; TRBD2 is a possible D gene (5 bases). CDR1 and CDR2 (germline): MDHEN, SYDVKM. V shed 7 bases and J shed 4 bases, with 11 bases lying between them. This CDR3 region has 12 residues.

The gene calls are TRBV5-1 and TRBJ2-7; 14 bases agree with TRBD2. The CDR3 has 19 amino acids. Germline V CDR1 and CDR2: SGHRS, YFSETQ. V was clipped by 0 bases and J by 0 bases; unmatched bases: 8. CDR3: CASSLAAGLAGGYSYEQYF. DNA for the CDR3: TGCGCCAGCAGCTTGGCCGCTGGACTAGCGGGAGGTTACTCCTACGAGCAGTACTTC.

This chain links TRBV6-5 with TRBJ2-1; 7 bases fit TRBD2. With V trimmed by 6 bases and J by 7 bases, 6 bases remained unmatched. This CDR3 spans 13 amino acids. The germline V gene has CDR1 MNHEY and CDR2 SVGAGI. The CDR3 region is CASRWTSGNEQFF. As DNA, the CDR3 is TGTGCCAGCAGGTGGACTAGTGGGAATGAGCAGTTCTTC.

This chain links TRBV19 with TRBJ1-6; D remains ambiguous. With 4 bases removed from V and 7 bases from J, the gap between germline ends came to 11 bases. Per the germline V gene, CDR1 is LNHDA and CDR2 is SQIVND (reference sequence). This CDR3 has 14 amino acids. Here the CDR3 DNA reads TGTGCCAGTAGTACTCGTACGGGGAATTCACCCCTCCACTTT. It yields the protein CASSTRTGNSPLHF.

The CDR3 bases are TGTGCCAGCAGCTTAGGGGCCGCGGGAGGGAGGGATGAGCAGTTCTTC. This codes for CASSLGAAGGRDEQFF. The chain joins TRBV7-3 to TRBJ2-1; TRBD2 matches at 9 bases. Germline CDR1 SGHTA, CDR2 FQGTGA. The CDR3 loop spans 16 amino acids. J gave up 8 bases and V 2 bases, and 10 bases lay outside the gene matches.

The genes are TRBV19 and TRBJ2-1; tentatively, D is TRBD1 (5 bases). Trimming removed 6 bases from V and 4 bases from J, with 7 bases in between. Germline CDR1 is LNHDA and CDR2 is SQIVND (reference sequence). The length of the CDR3 is 12 residues. The CDR3 loop reads CASRQGYNEQFF. DNA for the CDR3: TGTGCCAGTAGGCAGGGTTACAATGAGCAGTTCTTC.

The V gene is TRBV5-4, the J gene TRBJ1-1; D remains ambiguous. Germline V gene lookup returns CDR1 SGHNT and CDR2 YYREEE (reference sequence). Trimming pared 2 bases from V and 0 bases from J, leaving 8 bases between. The CDR3 is made up of 14 amino acids. CDR3 nucleotides: TGTGCCAGCAGCTTCGAGGGAGTGAACACTGAAGCTTTCTTT. As protein: CASSFEGVNTEAFF.

V is TRBV9 and J is TRBJ2-3; 7 bases are shared with TRBD2. Trimming at V came to 2 bases and at J to 2 bases, leaving 8 bases not matched to a gene. Germline lookup yields CDR1 SGDLS and CDR2 YYNGEE. This CDR3 has 16 residues. CDR3 sequence reads: CASSVGSSGATDTQYF. The CDR3 DNA reads as TGTGCCAGCAGCGTTGGATCTAGCGGTGCCACAGATACGCAGTATTTT.

In DNA, the CDR3 is TGTGCCTGGAGTGAGAGCAATCAGCCCCAGCATTTT. As protein: CAWSESNQPQHF. The chain uses TRBV30 and TRBJ1-5; no definite D call. Per the germline V gene, CDR1 is GTSNPN and CDR2 is SVGIG (reference sequence). With 1 base removed from V and 1 base from J, the gap between germline ends came to 2 bases. This CDR3 has 12 residues. Drawing the rest from reference TRBV30 and TRBJ1-5, the complete variable domain is SQTIHQWPATLVQPVGSPLSLECTVEGTSNPNLYWYRQAAGRGLQLLFYSVGIGQISSEVPQNLSASRPQDRQFILSSKKLLLSDSGFYLCAWSESNQPQHFGDGTRLSIL.

The V gene is TRBV28, the J gene TRBJ2-7; no definite D call. The CDR3 runs to 14 residues. From germline, CDR1 is MDHEN and CDR2 SYDVKM. The V end was cut by 5 bases, the J end by 2 bases, with 13 bases between. CDR3 region: CASSRSWGTYEQYF. The CDR3 DNA is TGTGCCAGCAGTCGTTCGTGGGGAACCTACGAGCAGTACTTC.

The chain uses TRBV5-1 and TRBJ2-1, with 10 bases matching TRBD2. CDR1 and CDR2 from the germline V gene are SGHRS and YFSETQ. The length of the CDR3 is 15 residues. Trimming took 4 bases from V and 5 from J; bases not matched to a gene: 6. In nucleotides, the CDR3 is TGCGCCAGCAGCGAAACGGGACTAGCGAACAATGAGCAGTTCTTC. Its translation is CASSETGLANNEQFF.

This clone was picked up one time. The chain joins TRBV24-1 to TRBJ2-7, with 10 positions matching TRBD1. CDR3 length: 13 amino acids. The ends lost 9 bases at V and 2 bases at J; junction bases unmatched: 3. Germline assignment: CDR1 KGHDR and CDR2 SFDVKD. The CDR3 here is CATGTGVPYEQYF. CDR3 DNA sequence: TGTGCCACCGGGACAGGGGTTCCCTACGAGCAGTACTTC.

This chain links TRBV19 with TRBJ2-7, with TRBD2 matching over 11 bases. V lost 3 bases to trimming and J lost 2 bases; unmatched junction nucleotides: 3. This CDR3 region has 15 residues. Germline CDR1 and CDR2: LNHDA and SQIVND (reference sequence). The CDR3, as DNA: TGTGCCAGTAGTATTCTAGCGGGAGGAACCTACGAGCAGTACTTC. Translated, it gives CASSILAGGTYEQYF. The full variable domain, rest sourced from reference TRBV19 and TRBJ2-7, is DGGITQSPKYLFRKEGQNVTLSCEQNLNHDAMYWYRQDPGQGLRLIYYSQIVNDFQKGDIAEGYSVSREKKESFPLTVTSAQKNPTAFYLCASSILAGGTYEQYFGPGTRLTVT.

The rearrangement links TRBV5-1 to TRBJ2-7, with D possibly called TRBD1 or TRBD2 (5 bases each). The CDR3 is 14 residues long. CDR1 is SGHRS and CDR2 is YFSETQ in the germline V gene. The germline V and J ends were trimmed by 0 bases and 10 bases, with 17 bases remaining between them. The CDR3 reads CASSLGLTRDVQYF. The CDR3 DNA reads TGCGCCAGCAGCTTGGGCCTCACCCGGGACGTTCAGTACTTC.

This chain joins TRBV28 and TRBJ2-2, with 8 bases matching TRBD2. V lost 3 bases to trimming and J lost 4 bases; unmatched junction nucleotides: 13. Germline V gene data show CDR1 as MDHEN and CDR2 as SYDVKM. This CDR3 is built from 18 residues. In DNA, the CDR3 is TGTGCCAGCAGTTTTTCACCGGGAGGGCCTCTGGGCACCGGGGAGCTGTTTTTT. This gives the protein CASSFSPGGPLGTGELFF.

The chain combines TRBV19 with TRBJ1-2; unclear D gene. The V gene lost 1 base and the J gene lost 4 bases, with 13 bases spanning the gap. CDR3 length: 15 residues. Germline V gene data show CDR1 as LNHDA and CDR2 as SQIVND (reference sequence). The CDR3 here is CASSIGLTATYGYTF. CDR3 sequence (DNA): TGTGCCAGTAGTATAGGCCTCACTGCCACCTATGGCTACACCTTC.

The chain recombines TRBV28 with TRBJ1-2, with a possible D match to TRBD1 (5 bases). Germline V CDR1 and CDR2: MDHEN, SYDVKM. The CDR3 length is 14 residues. Trimming stripped 6 bases from V and 2 bases from J, with 13 bases between. The CDR3 spells CASRSGTINYGYTF. CDR3 nucleotides: TGTGCCAGCAGGTCCGGGACCATCAACTATGGCTACACCTTC.

The chain carries TRBV20-1 and TRBJ1-6, with D uncertain. CDR1 and CDR2 from the germline V gene are DFQATT and SNEGSKA (reference sequence). Deletions cut 6 bases from V and 10 bases from J, with 10 bases between. The CDR3 is 11 amino acids. DNA for the CDR3: TGCAGTGCACAATCCCTCTCACCCCTCCACTTT. The encoded protein is CSAQSLSPLHF.

The gene calls are TRBV23-1 and TRBJ2-7; either TRBD1 or TRBD2 may fit D (5 bases each). TRBV23-1 is sorted into the ORF group, with uncertain function. This CDR3 contains 17 residues. With 0 bases removed from V and 7 bases from J, the gap between germline ends came to 22 bases. CDR3 amino acids: CASSQSSTRGLEGEQYF. Here the CDR3 DNA reads TGCGCCAGCAGTCAATCCTCCACACGTGGGCTAGAGGGGGAGCAGTACTTC.

The CDR3 nucleotides are TGTGCCAGCAGTTTGGAGGGAGCGGGAGGGTACACAGATACGCAGTATTTT. Translated, it gives CASSLEGAGGYTDTQYF. The rearrangement uses TRBV27 and TRBJ2-3; 10 bases map to TRBD2. Germline V gene data show CDR1 as MNHEY and CDR2 as SMNVEV (reference sequence). The CDR3 consists of 17 residues. The junction had 8 bases not matched to a gene; V was cut back by 3 bases and J by 2 bases.

This clone was picked up a small number of times. The chain joins TRBV27 to TRBJ2-1, with D uncertain. Germline lookup yields CDR1 MNHEY and CDR2 SMNVEV (reference sequence). V was clipped by 4 bases and J by 2 bases, with 12 bases between them. The CDR3 has 15 residues. The DNA of the CDR3 is TGTGCCAGCAGTTCCTACGGGTGGGCCTACAATGAGCAGTTCTTC. As protein: CASSSYGWAYNEQFF.

The V gene is TRBV23-1, the J gene TRBJ1-2; 8 bases align to TRBD1. TRBV23-1 is an ORF, with its function uncertain. This CDR3 contains 17 residues. With V trimmed by 4 bases and J by 7 bases, 17 bases remained unmatched. The CDR3 sequence: CASSLQHRTGLCGGYTF. The DNA for the CDR3 is TGCGCCAGCAGTCTACAACACCGGACAGGGCTCTGCGGTGGCTACACCTTC.

The chain recombines TRBV19 with TRBJ1-4; D may be TRBD1 (6 bases). Germline CDR1 LNHDA, CDR2 SQIVND (reference sequence). The CDR3 is 12 amino acids. The V and J ends lost 8 bases and 5 bases respectively, with 9 bases between them. The CDR3 here is CASGRGNEKLFF. The CDR3 region has the DNA TGTGCCAGTGGTAGGGGGAATGAAAAACTGTTTTTT.